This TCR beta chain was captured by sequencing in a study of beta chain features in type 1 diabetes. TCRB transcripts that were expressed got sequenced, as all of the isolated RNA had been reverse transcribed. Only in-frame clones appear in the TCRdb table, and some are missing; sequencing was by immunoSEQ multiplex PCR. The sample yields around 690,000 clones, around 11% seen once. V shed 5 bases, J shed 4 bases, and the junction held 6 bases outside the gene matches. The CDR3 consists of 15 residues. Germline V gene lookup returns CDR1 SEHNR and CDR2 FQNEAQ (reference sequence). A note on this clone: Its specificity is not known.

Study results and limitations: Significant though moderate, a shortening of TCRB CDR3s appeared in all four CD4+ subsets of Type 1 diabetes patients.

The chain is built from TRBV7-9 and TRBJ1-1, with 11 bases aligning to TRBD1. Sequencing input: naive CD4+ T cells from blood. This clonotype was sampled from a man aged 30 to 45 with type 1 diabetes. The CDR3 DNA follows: TGTGCCAGCAGCCCCGGACAGGGGGCAGGCACTGAAGCTTTCTTT. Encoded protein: CASSPGQGAGTEAFF.